This paragraph covers one T cell receptor (beta chain) sequence. Source study methods: Estimates of nucleated cell counts were drawn from the amplification of reference gene primers. Sequencing used immunoSEQ multiplex PCR; TCRdb keeps in-frame clones, though not all of them. The V and J calls and clone size were taken over from that table, and D and trimming were inferred from the DNA. This sample carries 150,000 to 200,000 clones, over 75% of them seen once, and the ten largest clones take roughly 11%. This sample is drawn from a study of blood T cell repertoires in COVID-19. Study-level background: Whether acute or convalescent, the COVID-19 samples came from the United States, Italy and Spain. The cDNA or gDNA used as material had been derived from T cells, B-cell-depleted T cells, or PBMCs.

This clonotype was obtained from a human donor in a cohort sampled during active COVID-19. The sample was peripheral blood.

The CDR3 DNA sequence: TGTGCCAGCAGCTCAACGGGGGGGGCCAATCAGCCCCAGCATTTT. It yields the protein CASSSTGGANQPQHF. J is TRBJ1-5 and V is TRBV7-9; a possible D gene is TRBD1 (6 bases). Per germline, CDR1 SEHNR and CDR2 FQNEAQ (reference sequence). Trimming shortened V by 4 bases and J by 3 bases, and 13 bases separated the two germline ends. This CDR3 is 15 amino acids long.